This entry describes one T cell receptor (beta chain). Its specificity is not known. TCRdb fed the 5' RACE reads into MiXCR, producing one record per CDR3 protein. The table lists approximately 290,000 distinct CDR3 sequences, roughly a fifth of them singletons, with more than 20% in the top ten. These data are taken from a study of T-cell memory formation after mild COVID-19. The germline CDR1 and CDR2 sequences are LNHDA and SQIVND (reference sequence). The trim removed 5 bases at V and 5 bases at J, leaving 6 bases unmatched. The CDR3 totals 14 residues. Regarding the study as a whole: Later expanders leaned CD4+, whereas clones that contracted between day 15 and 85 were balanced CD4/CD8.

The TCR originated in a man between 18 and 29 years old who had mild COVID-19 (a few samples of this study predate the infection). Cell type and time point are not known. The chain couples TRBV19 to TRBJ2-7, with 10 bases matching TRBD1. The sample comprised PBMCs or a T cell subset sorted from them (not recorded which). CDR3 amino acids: CASSPGTGAHEQYF. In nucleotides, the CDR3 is TGTGCCAGTAGTCCCGGGACAGGGGCCCACGAGCAGTACTTC.